Below are 18 T cell receptor beta chains sequenced from a single sample in a study of T cells in Graves' hyperthyroidism and ophthalmopathy. The source material, RNA transcripts, was used to amplify TCR beta CDR3 regions. HTBI primers were the set used in a first-round RT-PCR of the TCR CDR3. Each CDR3 protein gets one entry after TCRdb re-called the multiplex PCR reads with MiXCR. The sample records just over 550,000 distinct CDR3 sequences, roughly 46% being singletons. Sample: peripheral blood or thyroid tissue (not recorded which). Receptor source: a woman under 30 with Graves' hyperthyroidism.

Worth noting for this clonotype: The junction differs from germline at one of its ends, possibly a read error. J is TRBJ1-1 and V is TRBV2; no clear D gene. Germline CDR1 SNHLY, CDR2 FYNNEI. The CDR3 has 15 residues. Written as DNA, the CDR3 is TGCGCCAGCAGCCAGATGGTGGGGAAGAGCACTGAAGCTTTCTTT. Its protein product is CASSQMVGKSTEAFF. Drawing the rest from reference TRBV2 and TRBJ1-1, the complete variable domain is EPEVTQTPSHQVTQMGQEVILRCVPISNHLYFYWYRQILGQKVEFLVSFYNNEISEKSEIFDDQFSVERPDGSNFTLKIRSTKLEDSAMYFCASSQMVGKSTEAFFGQGTRLTVV.

This clonotype was recorded a few times. The chain recombines TRBV25-1 with TRBJ2-7; 10 bases map to TRBD1. Germline CDR1 is MGHDK and CDR2 is SYGVNS. The length of the CDR3 is 13 residues. J gave up 5 bases and V 5 bases, and 3 bases lay outside the gene matches. CDR3 sequence (DNA): TGTGCCAGCAGTCACGGGACAGGGGACGAGCAGTACTTC. Translating gives CASSHGTGDEQYF.

The V gene is TRBV20-1, the J gene TRBJ1-3; D ambiguous. V dropped 6 bases and J dropped 3 bases, with 18 bases sitting between them. This CDR3 is 15 amino acids long. Per germline, CDR1 DFQATT and CDR2 SNEGSKA (reference sequence). For the CDR3, the DNA is TGCAGTGCGCTGGCGGAACCCGTCAGTGGAAACACCATATATTTT. Encoded protein: CSALAEPVSGNTIYF.

This clonotype was counted ten times or more. The CDR3 region has the DNA TGCAGTGCGGACAGGGGCGAGCAGTACTTC. Translated, it gives CSADRGEQYF. The chain uses TRBV20-1 and TRBJ2-7; TRBD1 agrees at 9 bases. The germline V gene has CDR1 DFQATT and CDR2 SNEGSKA (reference sequence). The CDR3 loop spans 10 amino acids. V was pared by 6 bases and J by 6 bases, with 0 bases of the junction left unmatched.

This clonotype appeared many times. The genes are TRBV25-1 and TRBJ1-2; the D gene is possibly TRBD1 (6 bases). V lost 3 bases and J 7 bases, leaving 6 bases between the germline ends. The CDR3 contains 11 residues. Per the germline V gene, CDR1 is MGHDK and CDR2 is SYGVNS. This CDR3 is CASSDRGGYTF. CDR3 in DNA: TGTGCCAGCAGTGACAGGGGTGGCTACACCTTC.

This chain uses TRBV7-9 with TRBJ2-5, with 7 bases aligning to TRBD1. The germline CDR1 and CDR2 sequences are SEHNR and FQNEAQ (reference sequence). V was clipped by 5 bases and J by 7 bases; unmatched bases: 16. This CDR3 spans 16 amino acids. CDR3 nucleotides: TGTGCCAGCAGCCCCCCAGGGGGACGAGCCTCCAGGACCCAGTACTTC. Translation: CASSPPGGRASRTQYF.

About this clonotype: One junction end disagrees with the germline gene, perhaps due to a read error. The chain couples TRBV6-6 to TRBJ2-2; a possible D gene is TRBD2 (6 bases). The CDR3 is 12 amino acids. Germline CDR1 and CDR2: MNHNY and SVGAGI (reference sequence). CDR3 in amino acids: CASSEGTGGLFF. The CDR3 nucleotides read TGTGCCAGCAGTGAAGGGACCGGGGGGCTGTTTTTT.

The chain recombines TRBV2 with TRBJ1-6, with TRBD1 matching 7 bases. Germline V gene data show CDR1 as SNHLY and CDR2 as FYNNEI. V lost 6 bases and J lost 7; bases outside the gene matches: 9. The CDR3 loop spans 15 amino acids. CDR3 bases: TGTGCCAGCAGAGGGACAGCGTGGTGGAATTCACCCCTCCACTTT. Its protein is CASRGTAWWNSPLHF.

This clonotype was observed many times. V is TRBV2 and J is TRBJ2-7; D is tentatively TRBD1 or TRBD2 (5 bases each). The CDR3 has 14 amino acids. V lost 8 bases to trimming and J lost 2 bases, with 16 bases between them. Per the germline V gene, CDR1 is SNHLY and CDR2 is FYNNEI. Here the CDR3 reads CASGGRAQAYEQYF. The CDR3 nucleotides read TGTGCCAGCGGTGGGCGGGCACAGGCCTACGAGCAGTACTTC.

The J gene is TRBJ2-5, the V gene TRBV20-1, with a weak D call TRBD2 (5 bases). Germline loops: CDR1 DFQATT, CDR2 SNEGSKA (reference sequence). Deletions cut 3 bases from V and 9 bases from J, with 17 bases between. This CDR3 spans 13 amino acids. CDR3 loop: CSARRAAMGSQYF. The CDR3 coding sequence is TGCAGTGCTAGGAGGGCGGCAATGGGGTCCCAGTACTTC.

Regarding this clonotype: A read error is likely, as this CDR3 ends without the conserved phenylalanine or tryptophan. The CDR3 coding sequence is TGTGCCAGCAGTATTCGGACAGGGGATGGCTACACCATC. The encoded protein is CASSIRTGDGYTI. The J gene is TRBJ1-2, the V gene TRBV2, with 9 bases aligning to TRBD1. The germline gives CDR1 SNHLY, CDR2 FYNNEI. The CDR3 length is 13 residues. V shed 5 bases, J shed 6 bases, and the junction held 4 bases outside the gene matches.

The chain employs TRBV20-1 and TRBJ2-7, with 11 positions matching TRBD2. This CDR3 comprises 15 residues. Per germline, CDR1 DFQATT and CDR2 SNEGSKA (reference sequence). J was trimmed by 4 bases and V by 3 bases; bases with no gene match: 8. The CDR3 is CSASPNSGRAYEQYF. The CDR3 DNA reads as TGCAGTGCTAGCCCCAATAGCGGGAGGGCATACGAGCAGTACTTC.

This clonotype was counted many times. The rearrangement links TRBV7-3 to TRBJ1-6; no firm D call. This CDR3 comprises 13 residues. Trimming removed 2 bases from V and 9 bases from J, with 8 bases in between. Germline V lookup: CDR1 SGHTA, CDR2 FQGTGA. This chain's CDR3 is CASSLGSGSPLHF. For the CDR3, the DNA is TGTGCCAGCAGCTTAGGCTCTGGTTCACCCCTCCACTTT. The variable domain in full, with the rest retrieved from reference TRBV7-3 and TRBJ1-6, is GAGVSQTPSNKVTEKGKYVELRCDPISGHTALYWYRQSLGQGPEFLIYFQGTGAADDSGLPNDRFFAVRPEGSVSTLKIQRTERGDSAVYLCASSLGSGSPLHFGNGTRLTVT.

This chain joins TRBV2 and TRBJ1-1; TRBD1 matches 9 bases. There are 14 residues in the CDR3. The germline V gene has CDR1 SNHLY and CDR2 FYNNEI. V was clipped by 7 bases and J by 2 bases; unmatched bases: 5. CDR3 sequence (DNA): TGTGCCAGCATCGCGGGACAGGGAAACACTGAAGCTTTCTTT. Protein sequence: CASIAGQGNTEAFF.

On this clonotype itself: At one end, the junction sequence differs from germline, possibly due to a read error. The chain recombines TRBV24-1 with TRBJ1-5; D may be TRBD1 (5 bases). Germline loops: CDR1 KGHDR, CDR2 SFDVKD. The CDR3 has 15 amino acids. CDR3 in DNA: TGTGCCAGCAGTTTGGGGGGATTTCCCAATCAGCCCCAGCATTTT. Translation: CASSLGGFPNQPQHF.

The sample holds a few counts of this clonotype. This chain uses TRBV12-3 or TRBV12-4 with TRBJ1-2; D gene unclear. The CDR3 spans 12 residues. Trimming stripped 7 bases from V and 7 bases from J, with 13 bases between. The CDR3 DNA reads TGTGCCAGCACACTCGGGGTTTCTGGCTACACCTTC. Its translation is CASTLGVSGYTF.

The chain recombines TRBV6-6 with TRBJ2-7; 8 nucleotides match TRBD1. The trim removed 4 bases at V and 5 bases at J, leaving 4 bases unmatched. The CDR3 contains 13 residues. Germline lookup yields CDR1 MNHNY and CDR2 SVGAGI (reference sequence). In DNA form, the CDR3 reads TGTGCCAGCAGTTCGACAGGGGTTCACGAGCAGTACTTC. This codes for CASSSTGVHEQYF.

Ten or more counts support this clonotype. This chain uses TRBV2 with TRBJ1-2; the match to TRBD1 covers 8 bases. CDR1 is SNHLY and CDR2 is FYNNEI in the germline V gene. The CDR3 runs to 13 residues. J gave up 8 bases and V 6 bases, and 8 bases lay outside the gene matches. Here the CDR3 DNA reads TGTGCCAGCAGATCAGGACAGGGCTTCGGCTACACCTTC. Its protein product is CASRSGQGFGYTF.